A single sample is the source of the 23 T cell receptor beta chains below, sequenced in a study of Tregs in tolerant kidney transplant recipients. This table comes from immunoSEQ multiplex PCR, and its TCRdb copy is limited to in-frame clones, with some not included. The sample totals 13,000 to 15,000 clones. The nonmyeloablative bone marrow transplants came from related graft donors, with transient mixed chimerism. This material consisted of CD8+ T cells from blood (PBMCs), taken 6 months after the transplant. These receptors were obtained from a human patient who received a combined kidney and bone marrow transplant. The T cells may partly be graft donor cells.

To note about this clone: The read finishes 3 residues shy of the CDR3 end, and the germline J gene is used to complete it. J is TRBJ1-4 and V is TRBV19, with 7 bases aligning to TRBD1. Germline CDR1 and CDR2: LNHDA and SQIVND (reference sequence). Trimming removed 4 bases from V and 4 bases from J; junction bases left unmatched: 6. The CDR3 contains 15 residues. The CDR3 DNA, read in part, is TGTGCCAGTAGTACCCCGGGACAGAGTAATGAAAAA. It codes for CASSTPGQSNEK. The full CDR3 protein is CASSTPGQSNEKLFF.

In regard to this clone: The CDR3 extends 3 residues past the end of the read, so its final part is completed from the germline J gene. This sequence joins TRBV9 and TRBJ2-1; 14 positions agree with TRBD2. This CDR3 contains 17 residues. V shed 4 bases and J 7 bases; nucleotides not matched to a gene: 10. The germline V gene has CDR1 SGDLS and CDR2 YYNGEE. This CDR3 reads CASSLSGLAGALNEQFF. The sequenced part of the CDR3 DNA is TGTGCCAGCAGCCTCTCGGGACTAGCGGGAGCCCTAAATGAG.

Note on this clone: The sequence runs out 3 residues before the end of the CDR3; the remainder is reconstructed from the germline J gene. The chain employs TRBV13 and TRBJ2-1; tentatively, D is TRBD2 (7 bases). The CDR3 is 15 residues long. Trimming pared 4 bases from V and 2 bases from J, leaving 12 bases between. The germline gives CDR1 PRHDT, CDR2 FYEKMQ (reference sequence). The CDR3 reads CASSSRGAAYNEQFF. CDR3 DNA, as far as it was read: TGTGCCAGCAGCTCCCGGGGGGCCGCCTACAATGAG.

Remarks on this clone: The CDR3 goes on 3 residues after the read ends, and that part is filled in from the germline J gene. The chain couples TRBV19 to TRBJ1-2; D may be TRBD1 (6 bases). The germline V gene has CDR1 LNHDA and CDR2 SQIVND (reference sequence). The CDR3 loop spans 15 amino acids. V was trimmed by 5 bases and J by 6 bases, leaving 19 bases between them. The chain's CDR3 is CASSPAQTGLNGYTF. The sequenced CDR3 bases are TGTGCCAGTAGTCCAGCGCAAACAGGGTTGAATGGC.

Points on this clone: The sequenced fragment ends 3 residues before the CDR3 boundary, so the rest is inferred from the germline J gene. This sequence joins TRBV5-6 and TRBJ1-5, with 7 positions matching TRBD1. The CDR3 contains 15 residues. Germline V gives CDR1 SGHDT, CDR2 YYEEEE. V trimming: 1 base; J trimming: 9 bases; junction bases outside the gene matches: 10. CDR3 DNA, as far as it was read: TGTGCCAGCAGCTTGTCGTCAGGGGGGATGTGGCCC. Translated: CASSLSSGGMWP. The full-length CDR3 reads as CASSLSSGGMWPQHF.

Note on this clone: Read sequence stops 3 residues before the CDR3 end, and the germline J gene provides the missing end. The V gene is TRBV5-1, the J gene TRBJ1-5; D is undetermined. The CDR3 loop spans 14 amino acids. Germline-derived CDR1 and CDR2 are SGHRS and YFSETQ. With 0 bases removed from V and 7 bases from J, the gap between germline ends came to 11 bases. Partial CDR3 DNA: TGCGCCAGCAGCTTGGACAGCCCGGCACAGCCC. It is translated as CASSLDSPAQP. The entire CDR3 protein is CASSLDSPAQPQHF.

In regard to this clone: The CDR3 extends 3 residues past the end of the read, so its final part is completed from the germline J gene. The chain joins TRBV7-2 to TRBJ1-2; possible D gene TRBD1, 6 bases. The CDR3 extends over 15 amino acids. Germline assignment: CDR1 SGHTA and CDR2 FQGNSA. CDR3 in amino acids: CASTLAGGQTDTYTF. Partial CDR3 DNA: TGTGCCAGCACACTGGCGGGGGGGCAAACAGATACC.

For this clone: The read comes to an end 3 residues before the CDR3 does, leaving the germline J gene to fill in the end. The chain couples TRBV6-2 or TRBV6-3 to TRBJ1-2; D uncertain. Germline V gives CDR1 MNHEY, CDR2 SVGEGT. CDR3 size: 15 residues. The DNA read from the CDR3 is TGTGCCAGCAGTTACTCGACTAGCGGGATTGACGAC. This sequence encodes CASSYSTSGIDD. The CDR3 in its entirety is CASSYSTSGIDDYTF.

CDR3 DNA (partial): TGCAGCGTTGAAGGTCTAGCGGGGATGACC. Translation: CSVEGLAGMT. The CDR3 as a whole reads CSVEGLAGMTQYF. The chain joins TRBV29-1 to TRBJ2-5; TRBD2 agrees at 9 bases. The read ends 3 residues shy of where the CDR3 ends; the end is completed using the germline J gene. The CDR3 contains 13 residues. CDR1 SQVTM and CDR2 ANQGSEA come from the germline V gene. With V trimmed by 1 base and J by 7 bases, 4 bases remained unmatched. The variable domain in full, with the rest retrieved from reference TRBV29-1 and TRBJ2-5, is SAVISQKPSRDICQRGTSLTIQCQVDSQVTMMFWYRQQPGQSLTLIATANQGSEATYESGFVIDKFPISRPNLTFSTLTVSNMSPEDSSIYLCSVEGLAGMTQYFGPGTRLLVL.

Details on this clone: One junction end disagrees with the germline gene, perhaps due to a read error. The read is 3 residues too short to cover the CDR3 end, so that end is filled in from the germline J gene. The chain couples TRBV7-9 to TRBJ2-7; D is uncertain. This CDR3 contains 14 residues. CDR1 and CDR2 from the germline V gene are SEHNR and FQNEAQ (reference sequence). The chain's CDR3 is CSSSSALDLDEQYF. The part of the CDR3 DNA that was read is TGTTCCAGCAGCAGCGCGCTCGACTTGGACGAG.

Its frequency marks this clone as medium-sized. The read halts 3 residues ahead of the CDR3 end, with the missing end drawn from the germline J gene. The rearrangement links TRBV19 to TRBJ1-5; possible D gene TRBD1, 6 bases. Looked up from germline, CDR1 is LNHDA and CDR2 is SQIVND (reference sequence). The CDR3 contains 15 residues. With 5 bases removed from V and 4 bases from J, the gap between germline ends came to 15 bases. The part of the CDR3 DNA that was read is TGTGCCAGTAGTTTCGGGACACTAAGTAATCAGCCC. Its translation: CASSFGTLSNQP. The whole CDR3 protein is CASSFGTLSNQPQHF.

In regard to this clone: The CDR3 is cut off 3 residues early in the read; its end comes from the germline J gene. The rearrangement links TRBV10-2 to TRBJ2-1; 8 bases map to TRBD1. The V gene's germline CDR1 is WSHSY and CDR2 SAAADI. This CDR3 is built from 15 residues. The V segment lost 8 bases and the J segment 4 bases; nucleotides outside the gene matches: 10. The CDR3 bases that were read are TGCGCCAGCGCTCGCCCGGGACAGGATTACAATGAG. Protein product: CASARPGQDYNE. The CDR3 as a whole reads CASARPGQDYNEQFF.

Incomplete CDR3 DNA: TGTGCCAGCAGTGAGACTAGCGGCGCGAACACCGGGGAG. This encodes CASSETSGANTGE. The whole CDR3 is CASSETSGANTGELFF. The rearrangement joins TRBV6-1 to TRBJ2-2; TRBD2 matches at 9 bases. Read data end 3 residues before the CDR3 end; the end is taken from the germline J gene. J gave up 0 bases and V 3 bases, and 2 bases lay outside the gene matches. CDR3 length equals 16 residues. Looked up from germline, CDR1 is MNHNS and CDR2 is SASEGT.

On this clone: The read stops 3 residues short of the end of the CDR3; the missing end is completed from the germline J gene. The chain employs TRBV29-1 and TRBJ1-2; D call uncertain. The V end lost 7 bases, the J end lost 1 base, and 13 bases lay between the germline ends. CDR3 length equals 13 residues. Looked up from germline, CDR1 is SQVTM and CDR2 is ANQGSEA. The CDR3 bases that were read are TGCAGCGCCCCGTCGAGGTTTAACTATGGC. As protein: CSAPSRFNYG. From start to end, the CDR3 is CSAPSRFNYGYTF.

The DNA read from the CDR3 is TGTGCCAGTTCGGGTCAGGGCCTAATCTACGAG. This sequence encodes CASSGQGLIYE. The complete CDR3 sequence is CASSGQGLIYEQYF. The rearrangement links TRBV19 to TRBJ2-7, with D possibly matching TRBD1 (5 bases). The observed sequence ends 3 residues before the CDR3 terminus, with the missing tail filled in from the germline J gene. Trimming cost V 8 bases and J 3 bases, with 17 bases left between them. The germline gives CDR1 LNHDA, CDR2 SQIVND (reference sequence). This CDR3 contains 14 residues.

A note on this clone: The CDR3 end falls 3 residues outside the read, so it is completed with the germline J gene. This chain uses TRBV5-4 with TRBJ2-7; TRBD2 is a possible D gene (6 bases). V was pared by 4 bases and J by 6 bases, with 17 bases between. CDR3 length equals 14 residues. Germline CDR1 is SGHNT and CDR2 is YYREEE (reference sequence). The covered CDR3 bases are TGTGCCAGCAGCCCCGGACCCCCCGGGGGCGAG. The encoded protein is CASSPGPPGGE. The complete CDR3 sequence is CASSPGPPGGEQYF.

CDR3 DNA, as far as it was read: TGTGCCAGTAGTATAGTGTGGAGCGGGAGGGTGGATGAG. It is translated as CASSIVWSGRVDE. The full-length CDR3 reads as CASSIVWSGRVDEQFF. The chain recombines TRBV19 with TRBJ2-1; 10 bases align to TRBD2. The read terminates 3 residues ahead of where the CDR3 ends, so the germline J gene completes it. Germline lookup yields CDR1 LNHDA and CDR2 SQIVND (reference sequence). The CDR3 totals 16 residues. The trim removed 1 base at V and 8 bases at J, leaving 8 bases unmatched.

Remarks on this clone: The CDR3 extends 3 residues past the end of the read, so its final part is completed from the germline J gene. The gene calls are TRBV5-6 and TRBJ1-2; a possible D gene is TRBD1 (5 bases). Between the trimmed V and J ends, which lost 0 bases and 6 bases, there was a span of 9 bases. Per germline, CDR1 SGHDT and CDR2 YYEEEE. CDR3 length equals 13 residues. CDR3 amino acids: CASSLGGLDGYTF. CDR3 DNA (partial): TGTGCCAGCAGCTTGGGGGGCTTGGATGGC.

Regarding this clone: The read ends 3 residues shy of where the CDR3 ends; the end is completed using the germline J gene. The genes are TRBV6-2 or TRBV6-3 and TRBJ2-7; D possibly corresponds to TRBD1 (5 bases). Germline-derived CDR1 and CDR2 are MNHEY and SVGEGT. The V gene lost 2 bases and the J gene lost 5 bases, with 10 bases spanning the gap. CDR3 length: 13 amino acids. Partial CDR3 DNA: TGTGCCAGCAGTTACATAGGGGCGAACGAG. This codes for CASSYIGANE. In full, the CDR3 is CASSYIGANEQYF.

For this clone: The observed sequence ends 3 residues before the CDR3 terminus, with the missing tail filled in from the germline J gene. The rearrangement links TRBV19 to TRBJ1-2, with TRBD1 matching over 9 bases. The CDR3 is 15 residues long. J gave up 5 bases and V 11 bases, and 15 bases lay outside the gene matches. Germline V CDR1 and CDR2: LNHDA, SQIVND (reference sequence). The chain's CDR3 is CALIPRDRGIYGYTF. CDR3 bases read: TGTGCCTTAATACCAAGAGACAGGGGGATTTATGGC.

A word on this clone: The sequenced fragment ends 3 residues before the CDR3 boundary, so the rest is inferred from the germline J gene. This rearrangement joins TRBV2 to TRBJ2-2; no clear D gene. The CDR3 extends over 13 amino acids. V lost 5 bases, J lost 6 bases, and 10 bases lay in between. In germline, CDR1 is SNHLY, CDR2 FYNNEI. The CDR3 sequence is CASSKPISGELFF. The CDR3 DNA, read in part, is TGTGCCAGCAGTAAGCCCATTTCCGGGGAG.

On this clone: The read gets to within 3 residues of the CDR3 end, and the germline J gene fills in the rest. V usage is TRBV7-8 and J usage is TRBJ1-6; D possibly corresponds to TRBD1 (6 bases). Trimming removed 0 bases from V and 8 bases from J, with 14 bases in between. Per germline, CDR1 SGHVS and CDR2 FQNEAQ. The CDR3 consists of 16 residues. Incomplete CDR3 DNA: TGTGCCAGCAGCTTAGCCGGTGGGGGCTGGGATTCACCC. Amino acids: CASSLAGGGWDSP. The whole CDR3 sequence is CASSLAGGGWDSPLHF.

CDR3 bases read: TGTGCCAGCAGCGGGGGACTAGCGGGAGGCTACGAG. This encodes CASSGGLAGGYE. The entire CDR3 is CASSGGLAGGYEQYF. This rearrangement joins TRBV2 to TRBJ2-7; 15 bases fit TRBD2. The read halts 3 residues ahead of the CDR3 end, with the missing end drawn from the germline J gene. J lost 3 bases, V lost 6 bases, and 3 bases had no gene match. The length of the CDR3 is 15 residues. Germline CDR1 SNHLY, CDR2 FYNNEI.